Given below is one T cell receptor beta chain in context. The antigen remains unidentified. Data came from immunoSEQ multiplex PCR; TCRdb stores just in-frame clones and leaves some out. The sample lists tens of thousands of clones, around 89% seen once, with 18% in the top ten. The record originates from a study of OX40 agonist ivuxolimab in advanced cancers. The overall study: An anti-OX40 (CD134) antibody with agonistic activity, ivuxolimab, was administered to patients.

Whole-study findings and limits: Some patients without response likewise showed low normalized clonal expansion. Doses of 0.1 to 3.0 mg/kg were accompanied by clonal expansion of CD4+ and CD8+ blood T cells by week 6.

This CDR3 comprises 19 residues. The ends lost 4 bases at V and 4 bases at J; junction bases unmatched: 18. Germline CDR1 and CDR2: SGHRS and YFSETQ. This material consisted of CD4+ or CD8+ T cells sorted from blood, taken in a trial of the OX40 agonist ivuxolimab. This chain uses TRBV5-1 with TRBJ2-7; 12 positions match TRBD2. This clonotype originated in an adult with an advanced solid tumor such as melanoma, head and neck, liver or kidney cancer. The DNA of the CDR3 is TGCGCCAGCAGCCCCGAAGCGTTAGGGCGACTAGCGGGAGCTTACGAGCAGTACTTC. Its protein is CASSPEALGRLAGAYEQYF. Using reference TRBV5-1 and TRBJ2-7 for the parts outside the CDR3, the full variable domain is KAGVTQTPRYLIKTRGQQVTLSCSPISGHRSVSWYQQTPGQGLQFLFEYFSETQRNKGNFPGRFSGRQFSNSRSEMNVSTLELGDSALYLCASSPEALGRLAGAYEQYFGPGTRLTVT.